The rows below give T cell receptor beta chains drawn from one sample of a study of OX40 agonist ivuxolimab in advanced cancers. The method was immunoSEQ multiplex PCR; TCRdb's version includes in-frame clones alone and lacks a portion of them. The sample yields 100,000 or so clones, roughly nine tenths seen once. Source: CD4+ or CD8+ T cells sorted from blood, taken in a trial of the OX40 agonist ivuxolimab. Receptor source: an adult with an advanced solid tumor such as melanoma, head and neck, liver or kidney cancer. The CDR3 runs from the conserved cysteine through the conserved F or W. The D gene is left open where the match is weak. Not every row has a clone size; where given, it reads once, few, many or a size class.

abundance,d_gene,j_gene,v_gene,CDR3aa,CDR3nt
.,.,TRBJ2-1,TRBV5-1,CASSLGSVSNEQFF,TGCGCCAGCAGCTTGGGTAGCGTTTCCAATGAGCAGTTCTTC
.,TRBD1,TRBJ1-5,TRBV2,CASRMDRTTQNQPQHF,TGTGCCAGCAGGATGGACAGGACGACACAAAATCAGCCCCAGCATTTT
.,.,TRBJ2-3,TRBV6-1,CASSEALGGADTQYF,TGTGCCAGCAGTGAAGCGCTGGGGGGTGCAGATACGCAGTATTTT
.,TRBD2,TRBJ2-3,TRBV5-1,CASSSSMGLGGRAGDTQYF,TGCGCCAGCAGCTCATCCATGGGACTAGGCGGGAGGGCGGGAGATACGCAGTATTTT
few,.,TRBJ2-3,TRBV18,CASSTMDTQYF,TGTGCCAGCTCAACAATGGATACGCAGTATTTT
.,.,TRBJ2-1,TRBV29-1,CSVVGGTGLSSYNEQFF,TGCAGCGTTGTGGGAGGGACAGGCCTTAGCTCCTACAATGAGCAGTTCTTC
.,.,TRBJ2-7,TRBV10-3,CAISANRYEQYF,TGTGCCATCAGTGCGAACCGCTACGAGCAGTACTTC
.,.,TRBJ2-7,TRBV29-1,CSSVWGSTGEQYF,TGCAGCTCCGTTTGGGGTTCGACAGGCGAGCAGTACTTC
.,TRBD2,TRBJ2-7,TRBV7-6,CASSSYGTSYEQYF,TGTGCCAGCAGCAGCTACGGGACTAGCTACGAGCAGTACTTC
.,.,TRBJ2-3,TRBV7-9,CASSRTDTQYF,TGTGCCAGCAGCCGCACAGATACGCAGTATTTT
.,TRBD2,TRBJ2-1,TRBV27,CASSLRVGRTSALYNEQFF,TGTGCCAGCAGTTTAAGAGTTGGGAGGACTAGCGCTCTCTACAATGAGCAGTTCTTC
.,TRBD1,TRBJ2-5,TRBV7-2,CASSSTTGTGVPQYF,TGTGCCAGCAGCTCAACGACCGGGACAGGGGTTCCCCAGTACTTC
once,.,TRBJ2-1,TRBV18,CASSPPGSPWDNEQFF,TGTGCCAGCTCACCCCCTGGCAGCCCCTGGGACAATGAGCAGTTCTTC
.,.,TRBJ2-1,TRBV7-2,CASSSGRSSYNEQFF,TGTGCCAGCAGCTCGGGACGGAGCTCCTACAATGAGCAGTTCTTC
.,TRBD1,TRBJ2-2,TRBV4-3,CASSTETGYIGELFF,TGCGCCAGCAGCACCGAGACAGGGTACATCGGGGAGCTGTTTTTT
once,.,TRBJ1-1,TRBV11-2,CASSQSGMSTEAFF,TGTGCCAGCAGCCAATCAGGGATGAGCACTGAAGCTTTCTTT
.,.,TRBJ2-1,TRBV7-9,CASSLSREYNEQFF,TGTGCCAGCAGCTTATCGCGGGAATACAATGAGCAGTTCTTC
.,.,TRBJ2-7,TRBV19,CASSIGTGPHYEQYF,TGTGCCAGTAGTATAGGTACAGGGCCTCACTACGAGCAGTACTTC
.,.,TRBJ2-2,TRBV5-4,CASRNTLGRTGELFF,TGTGCCAGCAGGAATACACTAGGGCGGACCGGGGAGCTGTTTTTT
.,.,TRBJ2-7,TRBV5-1,CASSQRQPGSYEQYF,TGCGCCAGCAGTCAAAGACAGCCAGGCTCCTACGAGCAGTACTTC
few,TRBD1,TRBJ1-5,TRBV15,CATSGQGSRQPQHF,TGTGCCACCAGCGGACAGGGGTCCAGGCAGCCCCAGCATTTT
.,.,TRBJ2-5,TRBV27,CASSRGLEETQYF,TGTGCCAGCAGCCGAGGACTGGAAGAGACCCAGTACTTC
.,TRBD2,TRBJ2-3,TRBV18,CASSPIESSGTADTQYF,TGTGCCAGCTCACCAATCGAATCCAGCGGGACCGCAGATACGCAGTATTTT
.,.,TRBJ2-1,TRBV2,CASSERLLSSYNEQFF,TGTGCCAGCAGTGAAAGGCTCCTGAGCTCCTACAATGAGCAGTTCTTC
once,.,TRBJ1-6,TRBV7-9,CASSQGTGGSPLHF,TGTGCCAGCAGCCAGGGGACGGGTGGATCACCCCTCCACTTT
.,TRBD2,TRBJ2-1,TRBV18,CASSPRTSAYEQFF,TGTGCCAGCTCACCACGGACTAGCGCCTATGAGCAGTTCTTC
.,.,TRBJ2-6,TRBV5-1,CASTHSSGANVLTF,TGCGCCAGCACTCATTCATCTGGGGCCAACGTCCTGACTTTC
.,TRBD1,TRBJ1-4,TRBV28,CASRLRVWTGEKLFF,TGTGCCAGCAGATTAAGGGTTTGGACAGGTGAAAAACTGTTTTTT
.,TRBD2,TRBJ2-3,TRBV18,CASSPQREGLTDTQYF,TGTGCCAGCTCACCACAGCGGGAGGGCCTTACAGATACGCAGTATTTT
.,.,TRBJ2-5,TRBV7-9,CASSLLAETQYF,TGTGCCAGCAGCTTGCTAGCGGAGACCCAGTACTTC
few,TRBD1,TRBJ1-1,TRBV10-1,CASSRDRGRTEAFF,TGCGCCAGCAGCAGAGACAGGGGGCGAACTGAAGCTTTCTTT
.,TRBD1,TRBJ1-2,TRBV7-2,CASSGRQGRDGYTF,TGTGCCAGCAGCGGTAGACAGGGTCGGGATGGCTACACCTTC
.,.,TRBJ2-2,TRBV28,CASSPPEASTGELFF,TGTGCCAGCAGTCCCCCGGAGGCCAGCACCGGGGAGCTGTTTTTT
.,.,TRBJ1-5,TRBV27,CASSLRREGQPQHF,TGTGCCAGCAGTTTACGACGAGAGGGTCAGCCCCAGCATTTT
.,.,TRBJ2-6,TRBV21-1,CASSKVWVARANVLTF,TGTGCCAGCAGCAAAGTCTGGGTGGCGAGGGCCAACGTCCTGACTTTC
.,.,TRBJ2-7,TRBV6-1,CASRLAGGPNEQYF,TGTGCCAGCAGATTAGCTGGAGGGCCTAACGAGCAGTACTTC
.,TRBD1,TRBJ1-1,TRBV29-1,CSVGDREGSEAFF,TGCAGCGTTGGAGACAGGGAAGGGAGTGAAGCTTTCTTT
.,.,TRBJ2-7,TRBV7-2,CASSLGTGSGSYEQYF,TGTGCCAGCAGCTTAGGCACAGGGAGTGGCTCCTACGAGCAGTACTTC
.,TRBD1,TRBJ1-1,TRBV18,CASFRDRDTEAFF,TGTGCCAGCTTCCGGGACAGAGACACTGAAGCTTTCTTT
once,TRBD1,TRBJ2-7,TRBV6-6,CASSFFTRGIEQYF,TGTGCCAGCAGTTTTTTCACCAGGGGGATAGAGCAGTACTTC
.,.,TRBJ2-2,TRBV5-1,CASSLDRTTNTGELFF,TGCGCCAGCAGCTTGGATAGGACAACCAACACCGGGGAGCTGTTTTTT
.,.,TRBJ2-6,TRBV6-5,CASSYAGLGANVLTF,TGTGCCAGCAGTTACGCGGGGCTTGGGGCCAACGTCCTGACTTTC
.,.,TRBJ2-7,TRBV5-4,CASSSGTPYEQYF,TGTGCCAGCAGCAGTGGTACACCCTACGAGCAGTACTTC
.,.,TRBJ1-2,TRBV7-8,CASSLATGQNYGYTF,TGTGCCAGCAGCTTAGCGACGGGACAAAACTATGGCTACACCTTC
.,.,TRBJ2-1,TRBV5-1,CASSLGDSRNEQFF,TGCGCCAGCAGCTTGGGGGACTCGCGCAATGAGCAGTTCTTC
.,.,TRBJ2-7,TRBV11-1,CASSPARGALQLYEQYF,TGTGCCAGCAGCCCAGCGAGGGGAGCCTTACAACTCTACGAGCAGTACTTC
.,.,TRBJ2-7,TRBV14,CASSSDTFSYEQYF,TGTGCCAGCAGCTCGGACACATTCTCCTACGAGCAGTACTTC
.,TRBD2,TRBJ2-1,TRBV19,CASSASPWTSGYNEQFF,TGTGCCAGTAGTGCTTCACCCTGGACTAGCGGTTACAATGAGCAGTTCTTC
many,TRBD2,TRBJ2-7,TRBV2,CASRGTSSSEQYF,TGTGCCAGCAGGGGGACTAGCTCCTCGGAACAGTACTTC
.,TRBD1,TRBJ1-5,TRBV9,CASSRGQGSNQPQHF,TGTGCCAGCAGCCGGGGACAGGGTAGCAATCAGCCCCAGCATTTT
.,.,TRBJ2-1,TRBV11-3,CASSFSGNEQFF,TGTGCCAGCAGCTTTAGCGGAAATGAGCAGTTCTTC
.,.,TRBJ2-5,TRBV7-2,CASSWVGGEKTQYF,TGTGCCAGCAGCTGGGTAGGGGGAGAAAAGACCCAGTACTTC